This T cell receptor (beta chain) was sequenced during a study of Ad26.COV2.S vaccination and SARS-CoV-2 variants. Treatment defined: some 20 received Ad26.COV2.S at low or high dose, single or two shots; about 5 received placebo; per-sample allocation not given. Day 63 after the first injection of vaccine or placebo was the sampling time. Libraries were prepared by immunoSEQ multiplex PCR; TCRdb keeps only in-frame clonotypes and omits some of them. The sample holds 350,000 to 450,000 clones, approximately 81% seen once. The CDR3 runs to 13 residues. The V gene lost 0 bases and the J gene lost 1 base, with 7 bases spanning the gap. CDR1 and CDR2 (germline): GTSNPN, SVGIG (reference sequence).

The receptor was isolated from a person between 18 and 59 years old who received the Ad26.COV2.S COVID-19 vaccine or a placebo. This specimen was peripheral blood, taken in a trial of Ad26.COV2.S vaccine versus placebo. The chain joins TRBV30 to TRBJ2-7; D uncertain. CDR3 nucleotides: TGTGCCTGGAGTGTTGGCCTGTCCTACGAGCAGTACTTC. As protein: CAWSVGLSYEQYF.